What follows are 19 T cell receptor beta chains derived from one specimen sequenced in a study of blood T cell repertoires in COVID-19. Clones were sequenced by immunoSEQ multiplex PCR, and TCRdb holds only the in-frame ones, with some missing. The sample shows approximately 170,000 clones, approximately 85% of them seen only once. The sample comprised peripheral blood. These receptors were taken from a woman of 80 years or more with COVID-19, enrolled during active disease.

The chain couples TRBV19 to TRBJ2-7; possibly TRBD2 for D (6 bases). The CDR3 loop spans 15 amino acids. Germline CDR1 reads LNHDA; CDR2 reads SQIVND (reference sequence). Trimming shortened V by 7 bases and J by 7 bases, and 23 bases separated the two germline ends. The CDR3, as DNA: TGTGCCAGTACCCCCACTAAGCTAGGGCGGGATGAGCAGTACTTC. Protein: CASTPTKLGRDEQYF.

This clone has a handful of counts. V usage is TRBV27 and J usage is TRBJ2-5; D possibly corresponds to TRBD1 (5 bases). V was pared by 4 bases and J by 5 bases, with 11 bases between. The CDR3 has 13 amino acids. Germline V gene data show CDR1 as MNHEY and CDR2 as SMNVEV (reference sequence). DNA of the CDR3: TGTGCCAGCAGTTCGTGGGGCGTCGAGACCCAGTACTTC. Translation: CASSSWGVETQYF.

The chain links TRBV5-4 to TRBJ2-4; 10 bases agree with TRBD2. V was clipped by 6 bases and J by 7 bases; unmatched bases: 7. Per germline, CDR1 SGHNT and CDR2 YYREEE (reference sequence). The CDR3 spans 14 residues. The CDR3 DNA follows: TGTGCCAGCACCCTAGCGGGAGTGTTGAACATTCAGTACTTC. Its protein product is CASTLAGVLNIQYF.

This chain's CDR3 is CASSATGSSGEQYF. The CDR3 DNA sequence: TGTGCCAGCAGCGCAACAGGGTCCAGCGGCGAGCAGTACTTC. The rearrangement joins TRBV9 to TRBJ2-7; D is perhaps TRBD1 (6 bases). With 3 bases removed from V and 6 bases from J, the gap between germline ends came to 16 bases. This CDR3 contains 14 residues. Germline CDR1 and CDR2: SGDLS and YYNGEE.

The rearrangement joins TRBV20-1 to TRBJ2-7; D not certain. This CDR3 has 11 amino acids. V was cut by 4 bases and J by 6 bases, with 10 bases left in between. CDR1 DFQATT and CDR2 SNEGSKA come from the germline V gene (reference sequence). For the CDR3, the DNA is TGCAGTGCTACCATCAAATCCGAGCAGTACTTC. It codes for CSATIKSEQYF.

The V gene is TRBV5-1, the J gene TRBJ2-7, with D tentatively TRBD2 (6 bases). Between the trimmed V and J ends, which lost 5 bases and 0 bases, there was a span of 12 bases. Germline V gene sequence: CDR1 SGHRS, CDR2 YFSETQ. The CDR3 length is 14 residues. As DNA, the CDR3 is TGCGCCAGCAGGAGACGGGAGATCTCCTACGAGCAGTACTTC. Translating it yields CASRRREISYEQYF.

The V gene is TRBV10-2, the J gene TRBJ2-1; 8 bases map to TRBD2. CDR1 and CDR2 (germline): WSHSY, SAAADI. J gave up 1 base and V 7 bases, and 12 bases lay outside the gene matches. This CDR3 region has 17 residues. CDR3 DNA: TGCGCCAGCACCTCGTTCGCTAGCGGGTGGTCCTACAATGAGCAGTTCTTC. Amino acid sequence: CASTSFASGWSYNEQFF.

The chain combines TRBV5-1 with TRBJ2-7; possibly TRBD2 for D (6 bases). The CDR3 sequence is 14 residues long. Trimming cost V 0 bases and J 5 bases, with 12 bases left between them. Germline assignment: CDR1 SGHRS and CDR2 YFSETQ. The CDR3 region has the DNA TGCGCCAGCAGCTTGGGACTAGATCGGGACGAGCAGTACTTC. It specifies CASSLGLDRDEQYF.

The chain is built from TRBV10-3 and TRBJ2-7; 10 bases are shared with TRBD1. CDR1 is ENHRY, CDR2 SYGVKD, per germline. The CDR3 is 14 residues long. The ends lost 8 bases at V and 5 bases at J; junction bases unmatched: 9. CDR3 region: CAIRGRTGGHEQYF. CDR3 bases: TGTGCCATCCGAGGGAGGACAGGGGGTCACGAGCAGTACTTC.

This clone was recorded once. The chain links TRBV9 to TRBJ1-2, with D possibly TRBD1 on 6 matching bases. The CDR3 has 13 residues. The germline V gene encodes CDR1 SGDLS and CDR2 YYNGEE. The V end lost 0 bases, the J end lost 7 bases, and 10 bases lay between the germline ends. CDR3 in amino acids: CASSVAQGLGYTF. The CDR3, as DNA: TGTGCCAGCAGCGTAGCACAGGGTCTTGGCTACACCTTC.

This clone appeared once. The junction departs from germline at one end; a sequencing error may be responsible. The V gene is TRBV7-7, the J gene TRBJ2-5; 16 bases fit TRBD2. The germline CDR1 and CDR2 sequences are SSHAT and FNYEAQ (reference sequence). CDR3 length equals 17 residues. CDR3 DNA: TGTGCTAGCAGCACGGGACTAGCGGGGGGGCAACAAGAGACCCAGTACTTC. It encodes CASSTGLAGGQQETQYF.

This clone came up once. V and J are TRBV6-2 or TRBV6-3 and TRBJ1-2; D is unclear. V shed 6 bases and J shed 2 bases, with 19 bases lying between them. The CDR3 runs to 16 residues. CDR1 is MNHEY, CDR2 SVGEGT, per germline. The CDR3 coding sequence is TGTGCCAGCAGCCCCGTCGCGGAGGGCCTCAACTATGGCTACACCTTC. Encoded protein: CASSPVAEGLNYGYTF.

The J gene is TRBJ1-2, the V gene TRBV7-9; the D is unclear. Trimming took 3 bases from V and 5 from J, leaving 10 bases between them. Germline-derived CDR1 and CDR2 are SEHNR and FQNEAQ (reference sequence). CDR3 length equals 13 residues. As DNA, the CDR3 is TGTGCCAGCAGCTTCGGCAGGCTTTATGGCTACACCTTC. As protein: CASSFGRLYGYTF.

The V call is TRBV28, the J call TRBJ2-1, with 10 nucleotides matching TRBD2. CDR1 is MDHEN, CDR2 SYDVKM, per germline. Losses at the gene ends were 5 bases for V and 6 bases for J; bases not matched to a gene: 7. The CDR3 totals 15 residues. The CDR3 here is CASSESGGVFNEQFF. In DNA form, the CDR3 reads TGTGCCAGCAGTGAGAGCGGGGGGGTTTTCAATGAGCAGTTCTTC.

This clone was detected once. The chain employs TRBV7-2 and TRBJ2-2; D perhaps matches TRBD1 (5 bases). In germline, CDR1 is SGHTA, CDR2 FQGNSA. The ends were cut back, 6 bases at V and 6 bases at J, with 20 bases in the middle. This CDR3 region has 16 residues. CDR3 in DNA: TGTGCCAGCAGTATGGGGCCCATGGGGTGGTCCGGGGAGCTGTTTTTT. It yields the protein CASSMGPMGWSGELFF. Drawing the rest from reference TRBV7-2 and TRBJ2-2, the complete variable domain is GAGVSQSPSNKVTEKGKDVELRCDPISGHTALYWYRQSLGQGLEFLIYFQGNSAPDKSGLPSDRFSAERTGGSVSTLTIQRTQQEDSAVYLCASSMGPMGWSGELFFGEGSRLTVL.

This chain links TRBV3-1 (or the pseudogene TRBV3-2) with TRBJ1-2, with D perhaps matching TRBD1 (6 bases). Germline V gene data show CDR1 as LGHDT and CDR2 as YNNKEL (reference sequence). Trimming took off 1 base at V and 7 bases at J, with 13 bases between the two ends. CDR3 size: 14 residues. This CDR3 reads CASSQVQGRGGYTF. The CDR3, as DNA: TGTGCCAGCAGCCAAGTACAGGGTCGCGGTGGCTACACCTTC.

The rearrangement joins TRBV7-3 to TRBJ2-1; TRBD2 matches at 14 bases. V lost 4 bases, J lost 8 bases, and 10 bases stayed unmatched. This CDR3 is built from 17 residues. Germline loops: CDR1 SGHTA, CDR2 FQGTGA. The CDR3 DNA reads TGTGCCAGCAGCTCTGGACTAGCGGGAGGTACGTTGGATGAGCAGTTCTTC. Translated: CASSSGLAGGTLDEQFF. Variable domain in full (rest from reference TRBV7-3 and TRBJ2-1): GAGVSQTPSNKVTEKGKYVELRCDPISGHTALYWYRQSLGQGPEFLIYFQGTGAADDSGLPNDRFFAVRPEGSVSTLKIQRTERGDSAVYLCASSSGLAGGTLDEQFFGPGTRLTVL.

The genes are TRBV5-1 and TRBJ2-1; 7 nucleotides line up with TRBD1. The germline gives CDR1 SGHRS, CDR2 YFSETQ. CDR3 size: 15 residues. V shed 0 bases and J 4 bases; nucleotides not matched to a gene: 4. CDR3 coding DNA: TGCGCCAGCAGCTTGGACAGGGGTTCGTACAATGAGCAGTTCTTC. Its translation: CASSLDRGSYNEQFF. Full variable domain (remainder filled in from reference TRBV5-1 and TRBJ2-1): KAGVTQTPRYLIKTRGQQVTLSCSPISGHRSVSWYQQTPGQGLQFLFEYFSETQRNKGNFPGRFSGRQFSNSRSEMNVSTLELGDSALYLCASSLDRGSYNEQFFGPGTRLTVL.

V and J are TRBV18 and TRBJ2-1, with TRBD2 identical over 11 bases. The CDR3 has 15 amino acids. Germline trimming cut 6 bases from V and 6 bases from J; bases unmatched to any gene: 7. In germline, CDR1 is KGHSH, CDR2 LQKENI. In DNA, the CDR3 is TGTGCCAGCTCCTTACTAGCGGGAGCAAGCAATGAGCAGTTCTTC. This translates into CASSLLAGASNEQFF.